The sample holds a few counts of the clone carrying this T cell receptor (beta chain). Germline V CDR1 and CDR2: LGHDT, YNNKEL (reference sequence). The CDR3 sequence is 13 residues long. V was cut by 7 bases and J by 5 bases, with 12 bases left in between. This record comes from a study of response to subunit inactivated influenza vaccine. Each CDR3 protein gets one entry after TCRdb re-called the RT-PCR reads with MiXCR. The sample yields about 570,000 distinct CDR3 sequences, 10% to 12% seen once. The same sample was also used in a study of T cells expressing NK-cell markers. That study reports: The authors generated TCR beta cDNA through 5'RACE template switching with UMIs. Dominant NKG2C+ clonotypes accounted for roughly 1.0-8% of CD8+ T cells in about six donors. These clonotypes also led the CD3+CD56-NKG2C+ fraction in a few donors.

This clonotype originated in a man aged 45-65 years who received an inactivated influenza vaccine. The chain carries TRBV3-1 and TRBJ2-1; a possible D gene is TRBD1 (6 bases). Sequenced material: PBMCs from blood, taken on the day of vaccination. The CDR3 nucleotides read TGTGCCAGCAACCAGGGGTTCAACAATGAGCAGTTCTTC. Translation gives CASNQGFNNEQFF.